This entry lists 27 T cell receptor beta chains sequenced from one sample in a study of control samples from healthy donors and cancer patients. The repertoire was sequenced with immunoSEQ multiplex PCR; TCRdb's copy has only in-frame clones and lacks some. The sample shows around 130,000 clones, approximately 90% of them seen only once. The sequenced sample consisted of blood. Receptor source: a man aged 45-60 years in good health.

V gene TRBV11-2 combines with J gene TRBJ2-7; D possibly corresponds to TRBD2 (5 bases). Trimming took 5 bases from V and 3 from J, leaving 17 bases between them. Germline assignment: CDR1 SGHAT and CDR2 FQNNGV. The CDR3 is made up of 15 amino acids. The CDR3 loop reads CASSRSKDSHYEQYF. CDR3 nucleotides: TGTGCCAGCAGCCGGAGTAAGGACTCCCACTACGAGCAGTACTTC. The full variable domain, rest sourced from reference TRBV11-2 and TRBJ2-7, is EAGVAQSPRYKIIEKRQSVAFWCNPISGHATLYWYQQILGQGPKLLIQFQNNGVVDDSQLPKDRFSAERLKGVDSTLKIQPAKLEDSAVYLCASSRSKDSHYEQYFGPGTRLTVT.

The V call is TRBV30, the J call TRBJ2-3, with TRBD1 identical over 7 bases. V gave up 2 bases and J gave up 14 bases; unmatched junction bases: 10. There are 12 residues in the CDR3. Germline V CDR1 and CDR2: GTSNPN, SVGIG (reference sequence). Here the CDR3 reads CAWSPAFQGVYF. For the CDR3, the DNA is TGTGCCTGGAGTCCCGCATTCCAGGGGGTGTATTTT.

The genes are TRBV28 and TRBJ2-7; D possibly matches TRBD1 or TRBD2 (6 bases each). V gave up 3 bases and J gave up 0 bases, with 12 bases separating them. CDR3 length: 15 amino acids. Germline V gene lookup returns CDR1 MDHEN and CDR2 SYDVKM. CDR3 amino acids: CASSFRGTRSYEQYF. The CDR3 region has the DNA TGTGCCAGCAGTTTTCGGGGGACACGCTCCTACGAGCAGTACTTC.

This chain uses TRBV2 with TRBJ2-5; D ambiguous. Germline assignment: CDR1 SNHLY and CDR2 FYNNEI. Deletions cut 9 bases from V and 1 base from J, with 12 bases between. This CDR3 is 13 amino acids long. CDR3 region: CASGLVTQETQYF. The CDR3 DNA follows: TGTGCCAGTGGCTTAGTTACCCAAGAGACCCAGTACTTC.

Only one count was recorded for this clone. The CDR3 is CASSRAMGTGELFF. The CDR3 DNA sequence: TGTGCCAGCAGTCGGGCTATGGGCACCGGGGAGCTGTTTTTT. The chain carries TRBV27 and TRBJ2-2; D remains ambiguous. V dropped 5 bases and J dropped 4 bases, with 11 bases sitting between them. The CDR3 is 14 amino acids. Germline V gene lookup returns CDR1 MNHEY and CDR2 SMNVEV (reference sequence).

The chain carries TRBV7-3 and TRBJ2-3; TRBD1 agrees at 8 bases. V lost 5 bases and J lost 5; bases outside the gene matches: 9. The CDR3 has 15 residues. CDR1 is SGHTA, CDR2 FQGTGA, per germline. The CDR3 protein is CASSTSRGRGDTQYF. The CDR3 DNA sequence: TGTGCCAGCAGCACTAGCAGGGGGCGCGGAGATACGCAGTATTTT.

This chain joins TRBV20-1 and TRBJ2-5; D is ambiguous. The V end was cut by 3 bases, the J end by 0 bases, with 11 bases between. The germline V gene has CDR1 DFQATT and CDR2 SNEGSKA (reference sequence). This CDR3 is 14 amino acids long. The CDR3 is CSASITENQETQYF. DNA of the CDR3: TGCAGTGCTAGTATCACAGAAAACCAAGAGACCCAGTACTTC.

The V gene is TRBV19, the J gene TRBJ1-5; 7 bases are shared with TRBD1. The junction had 12 bases not matched to a gene; V was cut back by 6 bases and J by 4 bases. Germline V CDR1 and CDR2: LNHDA, SQIVND (reference sequence). The CDR3 spans 16 residues. This chain's CDR3 is CASRNTGTARNQPQHF. The DNA of the CDR3 is TGTGCCAGTAGAAATACCGGGACAGCGAGGAATCAGCCCCAGCATTTT. Together with reference TRBV19 and TRBJ1-5, the CDR3 gives the full variable domain: DGGITQSPKYLFRKEGQNVTLSCEQNLNHDAMYWYRQDPGQGLRLIYYSQIVNDFQKGDIAEGYSVSREKKESFPLTVTSAQKNPTAFYLCASRNTGTARNQPQHFGDGTRLSIL.

The chain links TRBV27 to TRBJ1-6; no clear D. The length of the CDR3 is 14 residues. V gave up 4 bases and J gave up 6 bases, with 10 bases separating them. Germline V gene data show CDR1 as MNHEY and CDR2 as SMNVEV (reference sequence). This CDR3 reads CASSYLIGNSPLHF. Here the CDR3 DNA reads TGTGCCAGCAGTTACCTGATAGGTAATTCACCCCTCCACTTT.

V usage is TRBV28 and J usage is TRBJ1-1; no firm D call. The CDR3 runs 14 residues. CDR1 is MDHEN, CDR2 SYDVKM, per germline. V lost 10 bases and J lost 6, with 21 bases in between. CDR3 bases: TGTGCCACGCTTCCAGGCCTGTTTCTAGCTGAAGCTTTCTTT. Translating it yields CATLPGLFLAEAFF.

V is TRBV7-8 and J is TRBJ1-5; 7 positions agree with TRBD1. CDR3 size: 15 residues. Trimming at V came to 1 base and at J to 9 bases, leaving 9 bases not matched to a gene. Per germline, CDR1 SGHVS and CDR2 FQNEAQ. The CDR3, as DNA: TGTGCCAGCAGCTTAGGACCAGGGGGAGGATTGCCCCAGCATTTT. Its translation is CASSLGPGGGLPQHF.

The V call is TRBV2, the J call TRBJ2-5; TRBD2 aligns across 8 bases. V trimming: 4 bases; J trimming: 4 bases; junction bases outside the gene matches: 8. CDR3 length: 15 residues. CDR1 is SNHLY, CDR2 FYNNEI, per germline. In nucleotides, the CDR3 is TGTGCCAGCAGTGTCGTAGGGGCGGGGGGAGAGACCCAGTACTTC. Amino acid sequence: CASSVVGAGGETQYF. Together with reference TRBV2 and TRBJ2-5, the CDR3 gives the full variable domain: EPEVTQTPSHQVTQMGQEVILRCVPISNHLYFYWYRQILGQKVEFLVSFYNNEISEKSEIFDDQFSVERPDGSNFTLKIRSTKLEDSAMYFCASSVVGAGGETQYFGPGTRLLVL.

V usage is TRBV28 and J usage is TRBJ2-7; D might be TRBD2 (6 bases). The germline V gene has CDR1 MDHEN and CDR2 SYDVKM. Between the trimmed V and J ends, which lost 4 bases and 2 bases, there was a span of 21 bases. CDR3 length: 17 residues. The CDR3 spells CASSSAGSEGIPYEQYF. CDR3 in DNA: TGTGCCAGCAGTTCCGCGGGAAGCGAGGGTATCCCCTACGAGCAGTACTTC.

The CDR3 protein is CASSPGQDGYEQYF. In DNA, the CDR3 is TGTGCCAGCAGCCCGGGACAGGACGGGTACGAGCAGTACTTC. V gene TRBV7-6 combines with J gene TRBJ2-7; 8 bases agree with TRBD1. The trim removed 5 bases at V and 4 bases at J, leaving 7 bases unmatched. Germline V CDR1 and CDR2: SGHVS, FNYEAQ. This CDR3 has 14 amino acids.

The chain recombines TRBV28 with TRBJ1-5; the D is unclear. The CDR3 totals 15 residues. Trimming removed 4 bases at V and 1 base at J, with 11 bases between. The germline V gene has CDR1 MDHEN and CDR2 SYDVKM. This CDR3 reads CASSSLLGSNQPQHF. CDR3 coding DNA: TGTGCCAGCAGTTCCTTGCTCGGAAGCAATCAGCCCCAGCATTTT.

This sequence joins TRBV19 and TRBJ1-1; D ambiguous. Trimming shortened V by 1 base and J by 4 bases, and 13 bases separated the two germline ends. The germline gives CDR1 LNHDA, CDR2 SQIVND (reference sequence). The CDR3 length is 15 residues. CDR3: CASSIVRVVGTEAFF. CDR3 nucleotides: TGTGCCAGTAGTATAGTGCGGGTCGTCGGCACTGAAGCTTTCTTT. The whole variable domain, remainder taken from reference TRBV19 and TRBJ1-1, is DGGITQSPKYLFRKEGQNVTLSCEQNLNHDAMYWYRQDPGQGLRLIYYSQIVNDFQKGDIAEGYSVSREKKESFPLTVTSAQKNPTAFYLCASSIVRVVGTEAFFGQGTRLTVV.

This clone was counted a single time. The chain joins TRBV5-4 to TRBJ1-6, with a possible D match to TRBD1 (5 bases). The CDR3 has 16 amino acids. The germline gives CDR1 SGHNT, CDR2 YYREEE (reference sequence). Trimming took 4 bases from V and 7 from J, leaving 18 bases between them. The CDR3: CASSPGRGRSNSPLHF. For the CDR3, the DNA is TGTGCCAGCAGCCCTGGAAGGGGAAGGAGCAATTCACCCCTCCACTTT. The variable domain in full, completed from reference TRBV5-4 and TRBJ1-6, reads ETGVTQSPTHLIKTRGQQVTLRCSSQSGHNTVSWYQQALGQGPQFIFQYYREEENGRGNFPPRFSGLQFPNYSSELNVNALELDDSALYLCASSPGRGRSNSPLHFGNGTRLTVT.

The genes are TRBV5-1 and TRBJ2-5; either TRBD1 or TRBD2 may supply D (5 bases each). V lost 3 bases, J lost 3 bases, and 9 bases lay in between. Per the germline V gene, CDR1 is SGHRS and CDR2 is YFSETQ. CDR3 size: 13 residues. CDR3 amino acids: CASSWQGEETQYF. CDR3 coding DNA: TGCGCCAGCAGCTGGCAGGGAGAAGAGACCCAGTACTTC.

This chain joins TRBV5-1 and TRBJ1-3; D may be TRBD1 (6 bases). CDR3 length: 14 amino acids. Per the germline V gene, CDR1 is SGHRS and CDR2 is YFSETQ. V dropped 4 bases and J dropped 1 base, with 9 bases sitting between them. DNA of the CDR3: TGCGCCAGCAGCACAGGGCTATCTGGAAACACCATATATTTT. It translates to CASSTGLSGNTIYF. The whole variable domain, filled in from reference TRBV5-1 and TRBJ1-3, reads KAGVTQTPRYLIKTRGQQVTLSCSPISGHRSVSWYQQTPGQGLQFLFEYFSETQRNKGNFPGRFSGRQFSNSRSEMNVSTLELGDSALYLCASSTGLSGNTIYFGEGSWLTVV.

The V and J genes are TRBV5-6 and TRBJ2-7; 8 nucleotides agree with TRBD2. Germline CDR1 reads SGHDT; CDR2 reads YYEEEE. Losses at the gene ends were 0 bases for V and 1 base for J; bases not matched to a gene: 6. The CDR3 spans 16 residues. The CDR3 DNA reads TGTGCCAGCAGCTTGGGGGTTAGCGGGGCATCCTACGAGCAGTACTTC. This gives the protein CASSLGVSGASYEQYF.

This chain links TRBV5-1 with TRBJ2-6; 8 bases are shared with TRBD1. This CDR3 is 18 amino acids long. Germline V gene data show CDR1 as SGHRS and CDR2 as YFSETQ. J lost 0 bases, V lost 4 bases, and 9 bases had no gene match. As DNA, the CDR3 is TGCGCCAGCAGCCTGACAGGGGATACCTACTCTGGGGCCAACGTCCTGACTTTC. Translated, it gives CASSLTGDTYSGANVLTF.

The CDR3 loop is CASRFGTGVKQFF. The CDR3 DNA sequence: TGTGCCAGTAGATTTGGGACAGGGGTTAAGCAGTTCTTC. The rearrangement uses TRBV19 and TRBJ2-1; TRBD1 matches at 10 bases. V was pared by 6 bases and J by 11 bases, with 7 bases of the junction left unmatched. CDR3 length: 13 amino acids. Per germline, CDR1 LNHDA and CDR2 SQIVND (reference sequence).

V gene TRBV18 combines with J gene TRBJ2-7; D may be TRBD1 (6 bases). Germline loops: CDR1 KGHSH, CDR2 LQKENI. This CDR3 spans 14 amino acids. Trimming took 0 bases from V and 3 from J, leaving 9 bases between them. CDR3 residues: CASSPPGQIYEQYF. CDR3 bases: TGTGCCAGCTCACCACCGGGACAAATCTACGAGCAGTACTTC. Filled out from reference TRBV18 and TRBJ2-7, the complete variable domain reads NAGVMQNPRHLVRRRGQEARLRCSPMKGHSHVYWYRQLPEEGLKFMVYLQKENIIDESGMPKERFSAEFPKEGPSILRIQQVVRGDSAAYFCASSPPGQIYEQYFGPGTRLTVT.

The chain carries TRBV4-1 and TRBJ1-2, with a possible D match to TRBD1 (6 bases). V shed 7 bases and J shed 6 bases, with 18 bases lying between them. Germline-derived CDR1 and CDR2 are MGHRA and YSYEKL. The CDR3 sequence is 14 residues long. The CDR3 spells CASTTHRGTNGYTF. The CDR3 DNA is TGCGCCAGCACCACCCATAGGGGGACAAATGGCTACACCTTC.

The chain carries TRBV6-4 and TRBJ2-7, with D possibly matching TRBD1 (6 bases). The CDR3 is 13 residues long. The V and J ends lost 2 bases and 6 bases respectively, with 11 bases between them. Per the germline V gene, CDR1 is MRHNA and CDR2 is SNTAGT. The CDR3 reads CASSDEGVGEQYF. Written as DNA, the CDR3 is TGTGCCAGCAGTGACGAGGGGGTTGGCGAGCAGTACTTC.

The chain carries TRBV4-1 and TRBJ1-2, with D maybe TRBD1 (5 bases). V lost 1 base and J 3 bases, leaving 6 bases between the germline ends. Germline V lookup: CDR1 MGHRA, CDR2 YSYEKL. The CDR3 runs to 13 residues. The CDR3 nucleotides read TGCGCCAGCAGCCAAGGGGGCCACTATGGCTACACCTTC. Its translation: CASSQGGHYGYTF.

The chain recombines TRBV5-4 with TRBJ2-7; D possibly matches TRBD1 or TRBD2 (7 bases each). Germline CDR1 is SGHNT and CDR2 is YYREEE (reference sequence). The CDR3 runs to 18 residues. The V end lost 1 base, the J end lost 2 bases, and 22 bases lay between the germline ends. The CDR3 nucleotides are TGTGCCAGCAGCTTGAGGGGTTGGGAGGGGGCCAGCACCTACGAGCAGTACTTC. It encodes CASSLRGWEGASTYEQYF.